Below are 26 T cell receptor beta chains sequenced from a single sample in a study of T cells after yellow fever vaccination. TCRdb ran MiXCR on the 5' RACE reads and lists one entry per CDR3 protein. This table has some 320,000 distinct CDR3 sequences, under 9% appearing once. Specimen: CD4+ T cells sorted from PBMCs, collected 5 days after the yellow fever booster vaccination. The source is a man younger than 35 who received the YFV17D yellow fever vaccine.

This sequence joins TRBV5-1 and TRBJ2-5, with D uncertain. The V and J ends lost 0 bases and 2 bases respectively, with 14 bases between them. The CDR3 covers 16 residues. The V gene's germline CDR1 is SGHRS and CDR2 YFSETQ. The CDR3 nucleotides are TGCGCCAGCAGCTTGGGAACGGCTCCAAAGCAAGAGACCCAGTACTTC. Its translation is CASSLGTAPKQETQYF.

This clonotype was counted ten times or more. The chain has TRBV19 and TRBJ1-1, with D possibly being TRBD1 (5 bases). CDR1 LNHDA and CDR2 SQIVND come from the germline V gene (reference sequence). The ends were cut back, 2 bases at V and 4 bases at J, with 14 bases in the middle. This CDR3 comprises 15 residues. The CDR3 loop is CASSINGRDGTEAFF. The CDR3 DNA sequence: TGTGCCAGTAGTATAAATGGAAGGGACGGCACTGAAGCTTTCTTT.

In its sample, this clonotype was seen many times. This chain joins TRBV20-1 and TRBJ2-1, with TRBD1 matching over 9 bases. From germline, CDR1 is DFQATT and CDR2 SNEGSKA (reference sequence). This CDR3 has 14 amino acids. After removal of 6 bases from V and 7 bases from J, the junction contained 10 bases not matched to a gene. This CDR3 reads CSASGTGRLNEQFF. The CDR3 DNA is TGCAGTGCGAGCGGGACAGGGAGGTTGAATGAGCAGTTCTTC.

The chain recombines TRBV9 with TRBJ2-3, with 12 positions matching TRBD2. V lost 0 bases and J lost 7; bases outside the gene matches: 9. Per the germline V gene, CDR1 is SGDLS and CDR2 is YYNGEE. The CDR3 spans 17 residues. The CDR3: CASSVASSGGARHTQYF. In DNA form, the CDR3 reads TGTGCCAGCAGCGTAGCTTCTAGCGGGGGGGCCCGGCATACGCAGTATTTT. Filled out from reference TRBV9 and TRBJ2-3, the complete variable domain reads DSGVTQTPKHLITATGQRVTLRCSPRSGDLSVYWYQQSLDQGLQFLIQYYNGEERAKGNILERFSAQQFPDLHSELNLSSLELGDSALYFCASSVASSGGARHTQYFGPGTRLTVL.

The chain uses TRBV24-1 and TRBJ2-1; no definite D call. Trimming cost V 3 bases and J 8 bases, with 4 bases left between them. This CDR3 spans 11 amino acids. Germline V lookup: CDR1 KGHDR, CDR2 SFDVKD. CDR3 sequence (DNA): TGTGCCACCAGTGATCGCGATGAGCAGTTCTTC. Translated: CATSDRDEQFF.

This clonotype appeared many times. The chain couples TRBV7-8 to TRBJ2-5; no clear D. Germline CDR1 is SGHVS and CDR2 is FQNEAQ. Trimming removed 1 base from V and 5 bases from J, with 11 bases in between. CDR3 length equals 14 residues. The CDR3 DNA sequence: TGTGCCAGCAGCTTAGTGTTGGCCGGCGAGACCCAGTACTTC. Its translation: CASSLVLAGETQYF.

This clonotype was detected a few times. The chain couples TRBV25-1 to TRBJ2-2; D is unclear. Per germline, CDR1 MGHDK and CDR2 SYGVNS. With 5 bases removed from V and 2 bases from J, the gap between germline ends came to 9 bases. The CDR3 runs to 14 residues. CDR3 residues: CASSPRKNTGELFF. The CDR3 DNA reads as TGTGCCAGCAGTCCACGGAAAAACACCGGGGAGCTGTTTTTT. The variable domain in full, with the rest retrieved from reference TRBV25-1 and TRBJ2-2, is EADIYQTPRYLVIGTGKKITLECSQTMGHDKMYWYQQDPGMELHLIHYSYGVNSTEKGDLSSESTVSRIRTEHFPLTLESARPSHTSQYLCASSPRKNTGELFFGEGSRLTVL.

This clonotype turned up a few times. This chain links TRBV6-6 with TRBJ2-5; D gene ambiguous. In germline, CDR1 is MNHNY, CDR2 SVGAGI (reference sequence). Trimming took off 7 bases at V and 1 base at J, with 13 bases between the two ends. The CDR3 length is 14 residues. For the CDR3, the DNA is TGTGCCAGCATCCAAAGAGGAGTCCAAGAGACCCAGTACTTC. It encodes CASIQRGVQETQYF.

There are a few counts of this clonotype. V gene TRBV4-2 combines with J gene TRBJ1-1, with D perhaps TRBD1 (6 bases). The V and J ends lost 0 bases and 10 bases respectively, with 18 bases between them. The germline V gene has CDR1 LGHNA and CDR2 YNFKEQ. The CDR3 extends over 15 amino acids. CDR3 coding DNA: TGTGCCAGCAGCCAAGATCACGGGGGCGCCGGGGTAGCTTTCTTT. Its translation: CASSQDHGGAGVAFF.

The chain combines TRBV5-1 with TRBJ2-5; D might be TRBD2 (6 bases). The V gene's germline CDR1 is SGHRS and CDR2 YFSETQ. Trimming removed 0 bases at V and 3 bases at J, with 9 bases between. The CDR3 spans 14 residues. CDR3 coding DNA: TGCGCCAGCAGCTTGGTCGGGACTGAAGAGACCCAGTACTTC. Translation: CASSLVGTEETQYF.

The chain carries TRBV6-6 and TRBJ1-1; tentative D call: TRBD1 (5 bases). V was pared by 4 bases and J by 5 bases, with 11 bases between. CDR3 length: 13 amino acids. Germline CDR1 reads MNHNY; CDR2 reads SVGAGI (reference sequence). The CDR3 loop reads CASSSTRETEAFF. DNA of the CDR3: TGTGCCAGCAGTTCGACCAGGGAAACTGAAGCTTTCTTT.

This clonotype occurred a few times. Relative to the germline gene, one junction end is altered; a read error may explain this. The chain uses TRBV6-2 or TRBV6-3 and TRBJ2-5, with TRBD1 matching over 7 bases. Germline CDR1 MNHEY, CDR2 SVGEGT. This CDR3 contains 12 residues. The CDR3 is CASSNRPSGQHF. For the CDR3, the DNA is TGTGCCAGCAGTAACAGACCCTCGGGACAGCACTTC.

The V and J genes are TRBV5-1 and TRBJ2-2; 8 bases agree with TRBD2. Germline V gives CDR1 SGHRS, CDR2 YFSETQ. V was clipped by 4 bases and J by 0 bases; unmatched bases: 8. The CDR3 extends over 17 amino acids. The CDR3 spells CASSNPIAGSNTGELFF. The DNA of the CDR3 is TGCGCCAGCAGCAACCCGATAGCGGGGTCGAACACCGGGGAGCTGTTTTTT.

This clonotype was recorded at least ten times. The chain links TRBV2 to TRBJ2-1; 10 bases map to TRBD2. Germline trimming cut 5 bases from V and 7 bases from J; bases unmatched to any gene: 11. The CDR3 runs to 16 residues. CDR1 and CDR2 (germline): SNHLY, FYNNEI. The CDR3, as DNA: TGTGCCAGCAGTCGGCGCGTAGCGGGGGGTTTGAATGAGCAGTTCTTC. It is translated as CASSRRVAGGLNEQFF.

This clonotype was recorded a few times. This rearrangement joins TRBV3-1 to TRBJ2-7; 8 nucleotides line up with TRBD1. The V gene end was trimmed by 8 bases and the J gene end by 3 bases; junction bases not matched to a gene: 6. Looked up from germline, CDR1 is LGHDT and CDR2 is YNNKEL (reference sequence). This CDR3 contains 13 residues. CDR3 protein: CASGQGNVYEQYF. CDR3 in DNA: TGTGCCAGCGGACAGGGCAACGTCTACGAGCAGTACTTC.

V gene TRBV21-1 combines with J gene TRBJ1-1; TRBD1 is the table's D call, not checked against the DNA. TRBV21-1 is a documented pseudogene. There are 14 residues in the CDR3. The CDR3, as DNA: TGTGCCAGCAGCAATTACAGGTCACAACCCAGGGCTTTCTTT. Its protein is CASSNYRSQPRAFF.

This clonotype has just a few counts. The V gene is TRBV24-1, the J gene TRBJ2-5; D possibly corresponds to TRBD2 (6 bases). CDR1 is KGHDR and CDR2 is SFDVKD in the germline V gene. The germline V and J ends were trimmed by 4 bases and 4 bases, with 21 bases remaining between them. The CDR3 consists of 17 residues. CDR3 DNA: TGTGCCACCAGTGACTCACGTACGCCTTGGGACTCAGAGACCCAGTACTTC. This codes for CATSDSRTPWDSETQYF.

The V gene is TRBV6-5, the J gene TRBJ1-2; D remains unclear. Trimming removed 6 bases at V and 3 bases at J, with 17 bases between. The V gene's germline CDR1 is MNHEY and CDR2 SVGAGI. The length of the CDR3 is 15 residues. The CDR3 loop reads CASRPDPGAYYGYTF. The CDR3 DNA reads as TGTGCCAGCAGACCCGACCCTGGAGCCTACTATGGCTACACCTTC.

This clonotype has more than one count but fewer than ten. The chain uses TRBV4-3 and TRBJ2-7; 9 bases are a match to TRBD1. The CDR3 spans 15 residues. Trimming at V came to 4 bases and at J to 5 bases, leaving 9 bases not matched to a gene. Germline CDR1 reads LGHNA; CDR2 reads YSLEER. The CDR3 sequence is CASSPTRTGEDEQYV. DNA of the CDR3: TGCGCCAGCAGCCCCACCCGGACAGGGGAAGACGAGCAGTACGTC.

The sample holds a few counts of this clonotype. This rearrangement joins TRBV6-5 to TRBJ1-1; D is ambiguous. Per the germline V gene, CDR1 is MNHEY and CDR2 is SVGAGI. CDR3 length: 15 amino acids. Deletions cut 8 bases from V and 0 bases from J, with 16 bases between. Here the CDR3 reads CASAIWGALNTEAFF. CDR3 DNA sequence: TGTGCCAGCGCTATCTGGGGAGCCCTGAACACTGAAGCTTTCTTT.

There are many counts of this clonotype. The chain carries TRBV7-8 and TRBJ2-7, with 9 bases aligning to TRBD1. Per germline, CDR1 SGHVS and CDR2 FQNEAQ. The V segment lost 6 bases and the J segment 6 bases; nucleotides outside the gene matches: 12. The CDR3 covers 15 residues. The CDR3 loop reads CASRSHRGRTGEQYF. The CDR3 coding sequence is TGTGCCAGCAGATCGCACAGGGGGCGCACTGGCGAGCAGTACTTC. Full variable domain (outside the CDR3, taken from reference TRBV7-8 and TRBJ2-7): GAGVSQSPRYKVAKRGQDVALRCDPISGHVSLFWYQQALGQGPEFLTYFQNEAQLDKSGLPSDRFFAERPEGSVSTLKIQRTQQEDSAVYLCASRSHRGRTGEQYFGPGTRLTVT.

This clonotype was recorded a few times. The genes are TRBV5-5 and TRBJ1-1; 8 nucleotides align to TRBD1. Germline V gene lookup returns CDR1 SGHKS and CDR2 YYEKEE (reference sequence). CDR3 length: 15 amino acids. Trimming took 7 bases from V and 0 from J; bases not matched to a gene: 8. The CDR3 DNA is TGTGCCAGCGGGGACAGGCACAACCTGAACACTGAAGCTTTCTTT. It codes for CASGDRHNLNTEAFF.

The rearrangement links TRBV25-1 to TRBJ1-5; TRBD1 agrees at 8 bases. CDR3 length: 15 amino acids. Germline assignment: CDR1 MGHDK and CDR2 SYGVNS. V shed 2 bases and J 5 bases; nucleotides not matched to a gene: 5. CDR3 region: CASSETGQAHQPQHF. CDR3 nucleotide sequence: TGTGCCAGCAGTGAAACGGGACAGGCTCATCAGCCCCAGCATTTT.

This clonotype was observed many times. In DNA, the CDR3 is TGTGCCACCAGCAGGCGGGGGGCTAACAATGAGCAGTTCTTC. As protein: CATSRRGANNEQFF. The chain links TRBV15 to TRBJ2-1; 8 bases are a match to TRBD2. This CDR3 has 14 amino acids. Trimming cost V 3 bases and J 5 bases; bases outside gene matches: 3. Per germline, CDR1 LNHNV and CDR2 YYDKDF (reference sequence).

This sequence joins TRBV5-1 and TRBJ2-7; D unclear. The CDR3 length is 14 residues. V gave up 0 bases and J gave up 6 bases, with 13 bases separating them. CDR1 is SGHRS, CDR2 YFSETQ, per germline. DNA of the CDR3: TGCGCCAGCAGCTTGGGACTTCCCTTGGGCGAGCAGTACTTC. Translated, it gives CASSLGLPLGEQYF.

This clonotype was recorded a few times. The chain recombines TRBV12-3 or TRBV12-4 with TRBJ2-1; TRBD2 is a possible D gene (7 bases). With 5 bases removed from V and 5 bases from J, the gap between germline ends came to 16 bases. CDR3 length: 15 amino acids. The CDR3 region is CASSPPRRGHNEQFF. CDR3 nucleotide sequence: TGTGCCAGCAGTCCACCGAGGCGGGGGCACAATGAGCAGTTCTTC.